This TCR beta chain stems from a study of blood T cells in healthy people across ages. Study findings and constraints: Researchers deemed the diversity estimates from one million T cells underestimates.

This CDR3 region has 16 residues. A J-beta primer mix and a sample-barcoded 5' primer were used in a second PCR of roughly 7 to 12 cycles. TCRdb re-called the 5' RACE reads through MiXCR, storing one row per CDR3 protein. The sample records 700,000 to 850,000 distinct CDR3 sequences, about 53% being singletons. Turning to this clonotype: Antigen unknown.

Staff drew 8 to 10 milliliters of peripheral blood from each donor. The total RNA that was extracted per sample amounted to at least 5 micrograms. The gene calls are TRBV21-1 and TRBJ2-5; TRBD1 was called by the table and not checked on the DNA. TRBV21-1 is reported as a pseudogene. Sequencing was done on a sample of blood. The TCR originated in an elderly man in good health. CDR3 loop: CASSKRGRDTEETQYF. The CDR3 DNA reads TGTGCCAGCAGCAAACGCGGCCGGGACACAGAAGAGACCCAGTACTTC.